The following is a T cell receptor (beta chain) sequence with its context. Its cognate antigen is unknown. TCRdb used MiXCR to reprocess the RT-PCR reads, holding one entry per CDR3 protein. The sample contains about 780,000 distinct CDR3 sequences, less than 20% of which appear only once. This sample was included in a study of response to subunit inactivated influenza vaccine. Study-wide results and limits: Only a handful of new T cells, the authors suggested, are recruited with each seasonal influenza vaccination.

Sample: PBMCs from blood, taken less than 6 days after vaccination. The receptor's source is a man in his fifties or sixties who received an inactivated influenza vaccine.

CDR3 in amino acids: CSAPKEGFSYEQYF. The CDR3 DNA follows: TGCAGTGCCCCAAAGGAAGGTTTCTCCTACGAGCAGTACTTC. The chain joins TRBV20-1 to TRBJ2-7, with D unresolved. The germline gives CDR1 DFQATT, CDR2 SNEGSKA (reference sequence). This CDR3 spans 14 amino acids. V gave up 6 bases and J gave up 0 bases, with 15 bases separating them.